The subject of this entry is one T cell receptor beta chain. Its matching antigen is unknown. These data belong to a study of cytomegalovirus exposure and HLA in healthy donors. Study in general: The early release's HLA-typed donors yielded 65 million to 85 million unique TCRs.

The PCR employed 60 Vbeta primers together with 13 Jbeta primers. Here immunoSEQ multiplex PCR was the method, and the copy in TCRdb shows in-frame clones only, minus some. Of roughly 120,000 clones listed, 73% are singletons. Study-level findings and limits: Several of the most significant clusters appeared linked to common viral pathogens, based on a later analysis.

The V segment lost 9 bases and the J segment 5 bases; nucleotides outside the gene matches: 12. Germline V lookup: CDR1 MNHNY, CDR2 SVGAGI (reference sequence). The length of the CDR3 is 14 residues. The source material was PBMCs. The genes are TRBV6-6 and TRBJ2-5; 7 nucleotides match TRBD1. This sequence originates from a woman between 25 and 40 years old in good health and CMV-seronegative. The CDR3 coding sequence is TGTGCCAGTATTTCTGAGGGGGCTCGGGAGACCCAGTACTTC. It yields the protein CASISEGARETQYF.